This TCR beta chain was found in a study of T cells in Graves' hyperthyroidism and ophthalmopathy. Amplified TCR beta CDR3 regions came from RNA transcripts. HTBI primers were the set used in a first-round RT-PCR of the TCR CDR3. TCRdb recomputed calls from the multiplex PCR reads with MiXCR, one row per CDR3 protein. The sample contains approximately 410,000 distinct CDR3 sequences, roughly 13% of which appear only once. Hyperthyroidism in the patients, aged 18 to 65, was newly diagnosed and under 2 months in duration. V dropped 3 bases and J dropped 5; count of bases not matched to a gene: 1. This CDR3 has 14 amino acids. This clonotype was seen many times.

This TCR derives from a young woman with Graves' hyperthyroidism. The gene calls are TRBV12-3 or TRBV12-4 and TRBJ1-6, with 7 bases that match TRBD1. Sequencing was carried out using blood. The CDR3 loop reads CASSLTGNNSPLHF. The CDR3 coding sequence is TGTGCCAGCAGTTTGACAGGGAATAATTCACCCCTCCACTTT.